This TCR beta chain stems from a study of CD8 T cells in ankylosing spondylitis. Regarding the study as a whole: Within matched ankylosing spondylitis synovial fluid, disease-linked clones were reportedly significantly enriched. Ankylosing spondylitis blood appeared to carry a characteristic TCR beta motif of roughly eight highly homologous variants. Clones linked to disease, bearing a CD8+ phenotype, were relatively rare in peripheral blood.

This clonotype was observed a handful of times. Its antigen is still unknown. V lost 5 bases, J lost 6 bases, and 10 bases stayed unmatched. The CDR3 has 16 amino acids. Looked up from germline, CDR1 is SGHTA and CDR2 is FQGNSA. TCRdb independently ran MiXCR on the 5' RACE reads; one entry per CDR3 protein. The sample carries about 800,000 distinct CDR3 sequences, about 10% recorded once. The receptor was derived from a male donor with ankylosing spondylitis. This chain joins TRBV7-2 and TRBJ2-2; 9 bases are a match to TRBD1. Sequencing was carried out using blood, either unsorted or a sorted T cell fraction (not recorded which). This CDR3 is CASSLDRGFESGELFF. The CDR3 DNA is TGTGCCAGCAGCCTGGACAGGGGTTTTGAGTCCGGGGAGCTGTTTTTT.